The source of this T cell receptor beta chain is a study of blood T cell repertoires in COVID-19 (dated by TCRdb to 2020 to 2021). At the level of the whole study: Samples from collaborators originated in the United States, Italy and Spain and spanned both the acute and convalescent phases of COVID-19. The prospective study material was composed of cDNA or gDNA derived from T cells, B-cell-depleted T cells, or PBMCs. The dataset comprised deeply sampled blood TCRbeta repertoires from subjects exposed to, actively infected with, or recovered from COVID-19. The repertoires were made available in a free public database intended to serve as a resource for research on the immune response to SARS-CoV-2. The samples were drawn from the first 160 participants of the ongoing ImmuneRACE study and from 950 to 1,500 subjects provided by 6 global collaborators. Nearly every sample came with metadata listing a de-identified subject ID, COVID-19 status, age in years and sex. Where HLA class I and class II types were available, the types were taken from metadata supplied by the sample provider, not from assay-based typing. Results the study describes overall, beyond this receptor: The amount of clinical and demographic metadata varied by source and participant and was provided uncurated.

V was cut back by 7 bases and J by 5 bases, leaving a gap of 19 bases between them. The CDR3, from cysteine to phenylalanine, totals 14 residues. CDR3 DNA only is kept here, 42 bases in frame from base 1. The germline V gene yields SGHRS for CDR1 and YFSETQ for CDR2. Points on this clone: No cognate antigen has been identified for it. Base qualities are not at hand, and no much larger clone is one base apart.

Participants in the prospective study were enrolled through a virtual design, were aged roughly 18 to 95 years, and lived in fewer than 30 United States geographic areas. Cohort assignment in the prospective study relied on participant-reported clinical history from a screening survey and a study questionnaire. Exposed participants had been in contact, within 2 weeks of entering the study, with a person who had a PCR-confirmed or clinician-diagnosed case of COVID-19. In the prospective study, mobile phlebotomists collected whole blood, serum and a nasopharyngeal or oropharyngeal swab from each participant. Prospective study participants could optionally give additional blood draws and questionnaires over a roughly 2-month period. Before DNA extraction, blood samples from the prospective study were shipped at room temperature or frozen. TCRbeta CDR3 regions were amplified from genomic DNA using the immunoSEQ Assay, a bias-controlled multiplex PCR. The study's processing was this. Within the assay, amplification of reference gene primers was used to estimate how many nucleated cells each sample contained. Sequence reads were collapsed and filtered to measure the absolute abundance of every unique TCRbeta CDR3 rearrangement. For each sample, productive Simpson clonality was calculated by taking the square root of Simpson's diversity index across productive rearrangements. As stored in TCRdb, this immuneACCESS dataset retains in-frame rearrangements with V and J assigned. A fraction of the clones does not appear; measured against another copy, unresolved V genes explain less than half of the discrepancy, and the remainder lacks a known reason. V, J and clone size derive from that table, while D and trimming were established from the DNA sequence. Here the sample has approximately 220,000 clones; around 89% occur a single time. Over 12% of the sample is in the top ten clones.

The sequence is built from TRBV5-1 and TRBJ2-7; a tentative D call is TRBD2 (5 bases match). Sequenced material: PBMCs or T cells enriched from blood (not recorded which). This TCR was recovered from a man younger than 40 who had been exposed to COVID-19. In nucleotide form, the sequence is TGCGCCAGCTGGAAGAGGCCCGGGGATAACGAGCAGTACTTC. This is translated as CASWKRPGDNEQYF.